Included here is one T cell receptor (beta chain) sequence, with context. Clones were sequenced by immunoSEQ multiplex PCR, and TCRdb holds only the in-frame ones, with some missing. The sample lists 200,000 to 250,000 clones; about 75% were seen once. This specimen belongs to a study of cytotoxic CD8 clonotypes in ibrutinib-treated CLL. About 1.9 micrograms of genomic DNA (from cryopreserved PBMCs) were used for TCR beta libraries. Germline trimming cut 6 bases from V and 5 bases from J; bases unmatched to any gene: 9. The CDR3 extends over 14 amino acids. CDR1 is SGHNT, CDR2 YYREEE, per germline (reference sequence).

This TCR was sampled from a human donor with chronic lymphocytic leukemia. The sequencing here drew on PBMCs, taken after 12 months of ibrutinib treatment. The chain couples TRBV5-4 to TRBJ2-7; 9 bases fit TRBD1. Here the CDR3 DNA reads TGTGCCAGCACCCCGGGACAGGGCTGGGACGAGCAGTACTTC. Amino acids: CASTPGQGWDEQYF.